This T cell receptor beta chain was observed in a study of blood T cell repertoires in COVID-19. The repertoire was sequenced with immunoSEQ multiplex PCR; TCRdb's copy has only in-frame clones and lacks some. The data contain around 23,000 clones, around nine tenths of them singletons. This CDR3 contains 13 residues. Looked up from germline, CDR1 is MNHEY and CDR2 is SVGAGI. Deletions cut 2 bases from V and 4 bases from J, with 9 bases between. The J gene is TRBJ2-7, the V gene TRBV6-5; possible D gene TRBD2, 6 bases. The specimen sequenced was peripheral blood. The receptor was isolated from a middle-aged man with active COVID-19. CDR3 DNA: TGTGCCAGCAGTTACCCTGGGACTTACGAGCAGTACTTC. Protein: CASSYPGTYEQYF.